Listed here are 17 T cell receptor beta chains from one sample, sequenced in a study of blood T cell repertoires in COVID-19. The assay was immunoSEQ multiplex PCR, and TCRdb's table has in-frame clones only and misses some. The sample holds about 260,000 clones, 88% seen once. Input material: PBMCs or T cells enriched from blood (not recorded which). These receptors originate from a woman between 50 and 59 years old who had recovered from COVID-19.

The chain links TRBV6-2 or TRBV6-3 to TRBJ2-1; 7 bases fit TRBD1. This CDR3 contains 15 residues. The junction had 7 bases not matched to a gene; V was cut back by 4 bases and J by 4 bases. Germline V lookup: CDR1 MNHEY, CDR2 SVGEGT. This chain's CDR3 is CASSSTGAQYNEQFF. CDR3 nucleotides: TGTGCCAGCAGTTCAACAGGGGCCCAATACAATGAGCAGTTCTTC.

This clone appeared a single time. The V gene is TRBV2, the J gene TRBJ2-1; possibly TRBD2 for D (5 bases). The CDR3 has 17 residues. V lost 7 bases, J lost 5 bases, and 24 bases lay in between. The germline V gene encodes CDR1 SNHLY and CDR2 FYNNEI. The CDR3 region is CASIPTKDFIPHNEQFF. The CDR3 DNA reads as TGTGCCAGCATCCCCACAAAGGACTTCATCCCCCACAATGAGCAGTTCTTC.

On this clone: The junction differs from germline at one of its ends, possibly a read error. V gene TRBV7-7 combines with J gene TRBJ2-5; D remains unclear. This CDR3 is built from 13 residues. CDR1 and CDR2 (germline): SSHAT, FNYEAQ (reference sequence). CDR3 protein: CASSLELIGTQYF. CDR3 sequence (DNA): TGTGCTAGCAGCTTAGAACTAATTGGGACCCAGTACTTC. The full variable domain, in which reference TRBV7-7 and TRBJ2-5 provide the parts outside the CDR3, is GAGVSQSPRYKVTKRGQDVTLRCDPISSHATLYWYQQALGQGPEFLTYFNYEAQPDKSGLPSDRFSAERPEGSISTLTIQRTEQRDSAMYRCASSLELIGTQYFGPGTRLLVL.

This sequence joins TRBV28 and TRBJ2-7, with 7 nucleotides matching TRBD1. Germline lookup yields CDR1 MDHEN and CDR2 SYDVKM. This CDR3 is 13 amino acids long. Trimming removed 6 bases from V and 6 bases from J; junction bases left unmatched: 8. CDR3 nucleotide sequence: TGTGCCAGCAGCCCGGACAGGCTAGGCGAGCAGTACTTC. Its translation: CASSPDRLGEQYF.

The chain combines TRBV6-5 with TRBJ2-5, with 12 nucleotides matching TRBD2. The germline V gene has CDR1 MNHEY and CDR2 SVGAGI. This CDR3 has 15 amino acids. V shed 6 bases, J shed 5 bases, and the junction held 7 bases outside the gene matches. The CDR3 here is CASSGGLAGRETQYF. The CDR3 coding sequence is TGTGCCAGCAGCGGCGGACTAGCGGGGCGGGAGACCCAGTACTTC.

V gene TRBV29-1 combines with J gene TRBJ2-1, with D possibly matching TRBD2 (7 bases). V was clipped by 6 bases and J by 7 bases, with 22 bases between them. Germline values: CDR1 SQVTM, CDR2 ANQGSEA. This CDR3 has 15 amino acids. The CDR3 DNA reads as TGCAGCGTCCGGAGGGGGGGCCTAACGGGAAATGAGCAGTTCTTC. This codes for CSVRRGGLTGNEQFF.

V is TRBV28 and J is TRBJ1-5; 7 bases align to TRBD1. The germline CDR1 and CDR2 sequences are MDHEN and SYDVKM. The CDR3 loop spans 13 amino acids. V shed 6 bases, J shed 4 bases, and the junction held 3 bases outside the gene matches. This CDR3 is CASRLTGNQPQHF. The CDR3 region has the DNA TGTGCCAGCAGACTGACAGGGAATCAGCCCCAGCATTTT.

The chain carries TRBV7-9 and TRBJ2-3, with TRBD1 as a possible D gene (6 bases). Germline CDR1 reads SEHNR; CDR2 reads FQNEAQ (reference sequence). The CDR3 totals 17 residues. Between the trimmed V and J ends, which lost 5 bases and 0 bases, there was a span of 18 bases. The CDR3 DNA reads TGTGCCAGCAGCCAAGGACAAGGGGGTTTTAGCACAGATACGCAGTATTTT. Protein sequence: CASSQGQGGFSTDTQYF.

The gene calls are TRBV19 and TRBJ2-1; D is unresolved. Per the germline V gene, CDR1 is LNHDA and CDR2 is SQIVND (reference sequence). The germline V and J ends were trimmed by 5 bases and 4 bases, with 18 bases remaining between them. The CDR3 is 16 residues long. CDR3 region: CASSSALLVVYNEQFF. The CDR3 DNA reads TGTGCCAGTAGTTCCGCACTATTGGTGGTTTACAATGAGCAGTTCTTC.

The V and J genes are TRBV5-6 and TRBJ1-1; D ambiguous. Trimming pared 0 bases from V and 11 bases from J, leaving 14 bases between. The CDR3 length is 13 residues. Germline V gene data show CDR1 as SGHDT and CDR2 as YYEEEE. The chain's CDR3 is CASSLGLGTGAFF. CDR3 DNA: TGTGCCAGCAGCTTGGGCCTTGGCACCGGGGCTTTCTTT.

This chain connects TRBV27 to TRBJ2-7; D is possibly TRBD2 (6 bases). Trimming removed 7 bases at V and 3 bases at J, with 16 bases between. CDR1 and CDR2 from the germline V gene are MNHEY and SMNVEV (reference sequence). This CDR3 is built from 14 residues. The CDR3 bases are TGTGCCAGCACATCGGGGGAGGCTTTCTACGAGCAGTACTTC. Translating it yields CASTSGEAFYEQYF.

The chain is built from TRBV25-1 and TRBJ1-5, with TRBD1 matching 8 bases. The CDR3 has 13 amino acids. V lost 6 bases and J lost 6; bases outside the gene matches: 4. In germline, CDR1 is MGHDK, CDR2 SYGVNS. The CDR3 spells CASSGQGGQPQHF. CDR3 nucleotides: TGTGCCAGCAGCGGACAGGGCGGTCAGCCCCAGCATTTT.

The chain has TRBV5-1 and TRBJ2-7, with a possible D match to TRBD2 (6 bases). V gave up 4 bases and J gave up 3 bases, with 17 bases separating them. Germline-derived CDR1 and CDR2 are SGHRS and YFSETQ. The CDR3 contains 15 residues. The CDR3 DNA reads TGCGCCAGCAGCCCCAGAGGAGGGCGGGACTACGAGCAGTACTTC. Protein sequence: CASSPRGGRDYEQYF.

V usage is TRBV10-1 and J usage is TRBJ1-5; D may be TRBD1 (6 bases). CDR3 length: 15 amino acids. The V end was cut by 4 bases, the J end by 6 bases, with 16 bases between. Germline V gene data show CDR1 as WNHNN and CDR2 as SYGVQD (reference sequence). CDR3 DNA sequence: TGCGCCAGCAGTGGCGAGGGGGGGCCGGTTCAGCCCCAGCATTTT. Translated: CASSGEGGPVQPQHF.

The chain employs TRBV6-5 and TRBJ1-2; TRBD1 matches at 7 bases. Germline V CDR1 and CDR2: MNHEY, SVGAGI. There are 12 residues in the CDR3. The ends lost 8 bases at V and 7 bases at J; junction bases unmatched: 7. In nucleotides, the CDR3 is TGTGCCAGCTTAAGACAGGGTGGTGGCTACACCTTC. Translation: CASLRQGGGYTF.

The chain's CDR3 is CSATPPTGKYNEQFF. DNA of the CDR3: TGCAGCGCCACGCCCCCCACAGGGAAATACAATGAGCAGTTCTTC. The chain uses TRBV29-1 and TRBJ2-1; weak D call: TRBD1 (6 bases). V was clipped by 7 bases and J by 4 bases, with 20 bases between them. The CDR3 is 15 residues long. CDR1 and CDR2 from the germline V gene are SQVTM and ANQGSEA.

The count of this clone is one. The V call is TRBV6-2 or TRBV6-3, the J call TRBJ1-2; 10 positions agree with TRBD1. CDR1 and CDR2 from the germline V gene are MNHEY and SVGEGT. V shed 0 bases and J 4 bases; nucleotides not matched to a gene: 8. This CDR3 is 17 amino acids long. DNA for the CDR3: TGTGCCAGCAGTTACTCGAGGACAGGGGGAAAGAGCTATGGCTACACCTTC. It encodes CASSYSRTGGKSYGYTF.